A selection of T cell receptor beta chains follows, all from one sample in a study of T cell clonotyping in hematopoietic cell transplantation. Measured with immunoSEQ multiplex PCR; TCRdb has only the in-frame clones, and not every one. The sample contains more than 15,000 clones, about nine tenths of which appear only once. Sequenced input: peripheral blood mononuclear cells. Source of these receptors: a man aged 40-50 years in good health. Some clones in this sample may be carry-over from other donors' samples. Both conserved end residues are part of each CDR3. A D gene is named only where the DNA matches it firmly. Not every row has a clone size; where given, it reads once, few, many or a size class.

J gene,clone size,D gene,V gene,CDR3 DNA,CDR3 protein
TRBJ1-1,NA,NA,TRBV19,TGTGCCGTCAGGCGCGGTCCGCAATTAGAAGCTTTCTTT,CAVRRGPQLEAFF
TRBJ1-1,NA,NA,TRBV30,TGTGCCTGGGGGTTCCTGAACACTGAAGCTTTCTTT,CAWGFLNTEAFF
TRBJ2-2,NA,NA,TRBV7-3,TGTGCCAGCAGCTTTGACCCTGCCACCGGGGAGCTGTTTTTT,CASSFDPATGELFF
TRBJ2-3,NA,NA,TRBV4-1,TGCGCCAGCAGCCCCCTGGACCCGGCAACGCAGTATTTT,CASSPLDPATQYF
TRBJ2-6,NA,NA,TRBV10-3,TGTGCCATCAGGACGGAAGGGAGCTCTGGGGCCAACGTCCTGACTTTC,CAIRTEGSSGANVLTF
TRBJ2-7,NA,TRBD2,TRBV7-9,TGTGCCAGCAGCCCTAGGGCGGGAGGAAACGAGCAGTACTTC,CASSPRAGGNEQYF
TRBJ2-5,once,TRBD2,TRBV7-6,TGTGCCAGCTCACCAAGCGGGGGGGCCTGGGAGACCCAGTACTTC,CASSPSGGAWETQYF
TRBJ2-6,NA,TRBD1,TRBV4-1,TGCGCCAGCAGCCATGGGACAGGGGTCACTGGGGCCAACGTCCTGACTTTC,CASSHGTGVTGANVLTF
TRBJ1-1,once,TRBD1,TRBV2,TGTGCCGGACAGGGGACGGGGGCCGCTGAAGCTTTCTTT,CAGQGTGAAEAFF
TRBJ2-7,NA,NA,TRBV28,TGTGCCAGCAGCATCAATCTAGCGATACGCACCTACGAGCAGTACTTC,CASSINLAIRTYEQYF
TRBJ2-3,NA,NA,TRBV15,TGTGCCACCAGTTCAGGGACCACAGATACGCAGTATTTT,CATSSGTTDTQYF
TRBJ1-6,NA,NA,TRBV9,TGTGCCAGCAACTCGGGGGTTTATTCACCCCTCCACTTT,CASNSGVYSPLHF
TRBJ2-3,NA,TRBD2,TRBV6-4,TGTGCCAGCAGTGAGGGAGAAAGCGGGGCAGATACGCAGTATTTT,CASSEGESGADTQYF
TRBJ1-5,NA,TRBD1,TRBV27,TGTGCCAGCTCTCGGACAGGGCGGAGGGATAATCAGCCCCAGCATTTT,CASSRTGRRDNQPQHF
TRBJ2-5,few,TRBD1,TRBV5-1,TGCGCCAGCAGCTCGGACAGGGGGCAGGGGGAGACCCAGTACTTC,CASSSDRGQGETQYF
TRBJ2-7,NA,TRBD1,TRBV28,TGTGCCAGCAGTTCCGACCTCGACAGGGCCTACGAGCAGTACTTC,CASSSDLDRAYEQYF
TRBJ2-3,NA,TRBD1,TRBV25-1,TGTGCCAGCAGTCCGGGGACAGGGTGGTCAGATACGCAGTATTTT,CASSPGTGWSDTQYF
TRBJ1-5,few,NA,TRBV28,TGTGCCAGCAGTTTTGGGGCTGAAGGCAATCAGCCCCAGCATTTT,CASSFGAEGNQPQHF
TRBJ1-2,NA,TRBD1,TRBV6-1,TGTGCCAGCAGTGAATCAACAGGGGGGAACTATGGCTACACCTTC,CASSESTGGNYGYTF
TRBJ2-7,NA,TRBD2,TRBV28,TGTGCCAGCGAGACTAGCTTAGGGTACTACGAGCAGTACTTC,CASETSLGYYEQYF
TRBJ2-5,NA,NA,TRBV11-3,TGTGCCAGCAGCTCAATTTGGGCGGGAACCTTAGATTTGGAGGAAGAGACCCAGTACTTC,CASSSIWAGTLDLEEETQYF
TRBJ1-5,NA,NA,TRBV30,TGTGCCTGGAGTGACCAGCATCAGCCCCAGCATTTT,CAWSDQHQPQHF
TRBJ1-1,NA,NA,TRBV7-9,TGTGCCAGCACCAAGGGGGGAGGGAACACTGAAGCTTTCTTT,CASTKGGGNTEAFF
TRBJ2-7,NA,NA,TRBV5-1,TGCGCCAGCAGCTCACCGCCTTATAGCGGTGGCACCTCCTACGAGCAGTACTTC,CASSSPPYSGGTSYEQYF
TRBJ2-5,NA,NA,TRBV5-1,TGCGCCAGCAGCTTGGGTCAGCAAGAGACCCAGTACTTC,CASSLGQQETQYF
TRBJ1-6,once,NA,TRBV4-3,TGCGCCAGCAGCCAATCGGATCGGGGGGATTCACCCCTCCACTTT,CASSQSDRGDSPLHF
TRBJ1-2,NA,NA,TRBV2,TGTGCCAGCAGCCGGCCGGGGGGCCAAGGCTACACCTTC,CASSRPGGQGYTF
TRBJ2-3,NA,TRBD2,TRBV29-1,TGCAGCGTTGCGGGACTAGCGGGGTCCCCCACAGATACGCAGTATTTT,CSVAGLAGSPTDTQYF
TRBJ1-2,NA,TRBD1,TRBV5-1,TGCGCCAGCAGCTTGGTCGCGGGACAGGGTAGCTATGGCTACACCTTC,CASSLVAGQGSYGYTF
TRBJ2-3,NA,NA,TRBV5-1,TGCGCCAGCAGCTTACTTGGTACGCAGTATTTT,CASSLLGTQYF
TRBJ1-1,NA,NA,TRBV7-2,TGTGCCAGCAGCTTATTTACAGGGATGGAAGCTTTCTTT,CASSLFTGMEAFF
TRBJ1-1,once,TRBD1,TRBV6-5,TGTGCCAGCAGAACCACTGGACAGGGGAACACTGAAGCTTTCTTT,CASRTTGQGNTEAFF
TRBJ1-1,NA,NA,TRBV6-1,TGTGCCAGCAGTGACTGGGGCAGAGGTACTGAAGCTTTCTTT,CASSDWGRGTEAFF
TRBJ2-1,NA,TRBD2,TRBV12-5,TGTGCTAGTGGTTTGGGAAAACTAGCGGGAGCCTCCAATGAGCAGTTCTTC,CASGLGKLAGASNEQFF
TRBJ2-7,once,NA,TRBV6-6,TGTGCCAGCAGTTTCTTGACGTCTTACGAGCAGTACTTC,CASSFLTSYEQYF
TRBJ2-3,NA,NA,TRBV28,TGTGCCAGCAGTTTCCTGGGGGGCGGAGCCCTGGATACGCAGTATTTT,CASSFLGGGALDTQYF
TRBJ2-1,NA,TRBD2,TRBV15,TGTGCCACCAGCAGAGACTCTAAAGGACTAGTTGAGCAGTTCTTC,CATSRDSKGLVEQFF
TRBJ2-7,NA,NA,TRBV7-6,TGTGCCAGCAGCCTGACATCGACTAAACGCGAGCAGTACTTC,CASSLTSTKREQYF
TRBJ2-5,NA,NA,TRBV11-2,TGTGCCAGCAGCTTAGATTCCTTCGGCAACCAAGAGACCCAGTACTTC,CASSLDSFGNQETQYF
TRBJ1-2,NA,TRBD1,TRBV19,TGTGCCAGTAGTATCGGGACAGGGGGACGTGGCTACACCTTC,CASSIGTGGRGYTF
TRBJ1-3,NA,NA,TRBV6-5,TGTGCCAGCAGTTACTCTGGGGGCGGGCAGAACACCATATATTTT,CASSYSGGGQNTIYF
TRBJ2-3,NA,TRBD2,TRBV7-2,TGTGCCAGCAGCTCGAGCGGGGTCTTGGATACGCAGTATTTT,CASSSSGVLDTQYF
TRBJ1-2,NA,NA,TRBV6-5,TGTGCCACCAGACAAACTAACTATGGCTACACCTTC,CATRQTNYGYTF
TRBJ1-5,NA,TRBD1,TRBV27,TGTGCCAGCAGTTTAGGTGACAGGGTCGGTCAGCCCCAGCATTTT,CASSLGDRVGQPQHF
TRBJ1-1,NA,NA,TRBV14,TGTGCCAGCAGCCAAGAAGAATGGCCCCGAACTGAAGCTTTCTTT,CASSQEEWPRTEAFF
TRBJ2-1,NA,TRBD2,TRBV5-6,TGTGCCAGCAGCTTCCTAGCGGGAGGAATTGAGCAGTTCTTC,CASSFLAGGIEQFF
TRBJ1-4,NA,NA,TRBV9,TGTGCCAGCTCTAAGGGGGGGATCAATGAAAAACTGTTTTTT,CASSKGGINEKLFF
TRBJ2-1,few,NA,TRBV19,TGTGCCAGTAGAGGCCTAGGAATTTACAATGAGCAGTTCTTC,CASRGLGIYNEQFF
TRBJ1-4,NA,NA,TRBV28,TGTGCCAGCAGTTTGACCCAGGGACGGTATGAAAAACTGTTTTTT,CASSLTQGRYEKLFF
TRBJ2-3,NA,NA,TRBV2,TGTGCCAGCAGTGGCGGATTAGAGGCATCATCAAATACGCAGTATTTT,CASSGGLEASSNTQYF
TRBJ1-2,NA,NA,TRBV7-9,TGTGCCAGCAGCCCGGTCGAGGCTGGCTACACCTTC,CASSPVEAGYTF
TRBJ2-1,few,TRBD2,TRBV9,TGTGCCAGCAGCGCCGGGACTATCAATGAGCAGTTCTTC,CASSAGTINEQFF